One T cell receptor (beta chain) is described in this entry. As originally analysed: Using reference gene primer amplification, nucleated cell counts were estimated. Generated by immunoSEQ multiplex PCR, the TCRdb table keeps only in-frame clones and is missing some. V, J and clone size derive from that table, while D and trimming were established from the DNA sequence. The table lists 25,000 to 35,000 clones, roughly four fifths of them singletons. The record originates from a study of blood T cell repertoires in COVID-19. Study in general: Whether acute or convalescent, the COVID-19 samples came from the United States, Italy and Spain. Sources were T cells, B-cell-depleted T cells, or PBMCs; the material itself was cDNA or gDNA.

Trimming took 6 bases from V and 2 from J, leaving 10 bases between them. CDR1 SEHNR and CDR2 FQNEAQ come from the germline V gene (reference sequence). This CDR3 has 13 amino acids. Sequenced: peripheral blood. The source of this sequence is a man aged 65 to 79 with active COVID-19. V gene TRBV7-9 combines with J gene TRBJ1-2; D unclear. The CDR3 reads CASRPTPNYGYTF. The DNA of the CDR3 is TGTGCCAGCAGACCGACACCGAACTATGGCTACACCTTC.